Listed below are T cell receptor beta chains from one sample, sequenced in a study of blood T cells in healthy people across ages. TCRdb recomputed calls from the 5' RACE reads with MiXCR, one row per CDR3 protein. This sample has some 940,000 distinct CDR3 sequences, with around 29% found just once. Separately, the same data were catalogued under a study of T cells of mothers and their children.

The sample was blood. All receptors derive from a woman aged 40 to 50 in good health. Both conserved end residues are part of each CDR3. A D gene is named only where the DNA matches it firmly. Not all rows give a size; the values are once, few, many and, for expanded clones, a class.

j_gene: TRBJ2-3
d_gene: TRBD2
abundance: many
v_gene: TRBV6-4
CDR3nt: TGTGCCAGCAGGGCGACTAGCGGGGGGTCAGATACGCAGTATTTT
CDR3aa: CASRATSGGSDTQYF

j_gene: TRBJ1-5
d_gene: NA
abundance: NA
v_gene: TRBV6-1
CDR3nt: TGTGCCAGCAGTGAGGGGAGGGTTCAGCCCCGGCATTTT
CDR3aa: CASSEGRVQPRHF

j_gene: TRBJ2-7
d_gene: NA
abundance: many
v_gene: TRBV5-1
CDR3nt: TGCGCCAGCAGCTTGCGGCCCCAGGACGAGCAGTACTTC
CDR3aa: CASSLRPQDEQYF

j_gene: TRBJ1-2
d_gene: TRBD1
abundance: NA
v_gene: TRBV11-2
CDR3nt: TGTGCCAGCAGCCCCGCTGGACAGGCCTATGGCTACACCTTC
CDR3aa: CASSPAGQAYGYTF

j_gene: TRBJ2-1
d_gene: TRBD1
abundance: few
v_gene: TRBV6-4
CDR3nt: TGTGCCAGCAGTCCGACAGGGGAGAATGAGCGGTTCTTC
CDR3aa: CASSPTGENERFF

j_gene: TRBJ2-1
d_gene: NA
abundance: NA
v_gene: TRBV5-1
CDR3nt: TGCGCCAGCAGCGCCGTATCCCACAATGAGCAGTTCTTC
CDR3aa: CASSAVSHNEQFF

j_gene: TRBJ2-7
d_gene: TRBD1
abundance: NA
v_gene: TRBV7-9
CDR3nt: TGTGCCAGCAGCCCAGAGGACAGGGTAAACGAGCAGTACTTC
CDR3aa: CASSPEDRVNEQYF

j_gene: TRBJ2-7
d_gene: NA
abundance: many
v_gene: TRBV25-1
CDR3nt: TGTGCCAGCAGTGAATCTGGCTACGAGCAGTACTTC
CDR3aa: CASSESGYEQYF

j_gene: TRBJ2-4
d_gene: NA
abundance: many
v_gene: TRBV28
CDR3nt: TGTGCCAGCAGCCCCTCGGGGGAAAACATTCAGTACTTC
CDR3aa: CASSPSGENIQYF

j_gene: TRBJ2-7
d_gene: NA
abundance: many
v_gene: TRBV5-6
CDR3nt: TGTGCCAGCAGCGTGTGGACAGTCAGCAGCTCCTACGAGCAGTACTTC
CDR3aa: CASSVWTVSSSYEQYF

j_gene: TRBJ1-1
d_gene: NA
abundance: few
v_gene: TRBV4-3
CDR3nt: TGCGCCAGCAGCCCTGGGAGGACCGCTTTGAACACTGAAGCTTTCTTT
CDR3aa: CASSPGRTALNTEAFF

j_gene: TRBJ1-1
d_gene: NA
abundance: few
v_gene: TRBV20-1
CDR3nt: TGCAGTGCTAGAGACGGACTAAACACTGAAGCTTTCTTT
CDR3aa: CSARDGLNTEAFF

j_gene: TRBJ1-1
d_gene: TRBD1
abundance: NA
v_gene: TRBV7-6
CDR3nt: TGTGCCAGCAACCAGAACAGGGGGTCCAGTACTGAAGCTTTCTTT
CDR3aa: CASNQNRGSSTEAFF

j_gene: TRBJ2-2
d_gene: NA
abundance: NA
v_gene: TRBV12-3/TRBV12-4
CDR3nt: TGTGCCAGCACCCTCGAGGAGGGCAGCGGGGAGCTGTTTTTT
CDR3aa: CASTLEEGSGELFF

j_gene: TRBJ1-2
d_gene: NA
abundance: NA
v_gene: TRBV4-2
CDR3nt: TGTGCCAGCAGCCAAGCGGCGACGCAATCCGGGACCATGACCTATGGCTACACCTTC
CDR3aa: CASSQAATQSGTMTYGYTF

j_gene: TRBJ2-7
d_gene: NA
abundance: few
v_gene: TRBV6-5
CDR3nt: TGTGCCAGCAGTTACTCTCCCAGGGGCCAACTCTACGAGCAGTACTTC
CDR3aa: CASSYSPRGQLYEQYF

j_gene: TRBJ2-5
d_gene: TRBD1
abundance: many
v_gene: TRBV7-2
CDR3nt: TGTGCCAGCATCTACGCCGGGACAGCACAAGAGACCCAGTACTTC
CDR3aa: CASIYAGTAQETQYF

j_gene: TRBJ1-6
d_gene: TRBD1
abundance: NA
v_gene: TRBV14
CDR3nt: TGTGCCAGCAGCCTAAGGACAGGGGATAATTCACCCCTCCACTTT
CDR3aa: CASSLRTGDNSPLHF

j_gene: TRBJ2-1
d_gene: TRBD2
abundance: NA
v_gene: TRBV3-1
CDR3nt: TGTGCCAGCAGCCACGCGAGCGGGGGGCCCTACAATGAGCAGTTCTTC
CDR3aa: CASSHASGGPYNEQFF

j_gene: TRBJ2-1
d_gene: TRBD2
abundance: few
v_gene: TRBV5-4
CDR3nt: TGTGCCGGCAGCTTGGGCAGCGGGGGGGCAAATGAGCAGTTCTTC
CDR3aa: CAGSLGSGGANEQFF

j_gene: TRBJ1-1
d_gene: NA
abundance: few
v_gene: TRBV20-1
CDR3nt: TGCAGTGCTAGAGATCCCCAGGGCACGGGCACTGAAGCTTTCTTT
CDR3aa: CSARDPQGTGTEAFF

j_gene: TRBJ1-1
d_gene: NA
abundance: few
v_gene: TRBV7-2
CDR3nt: TGTGCCAGCAGCTCCCAGCCTCCCAAATCGAACACTGAAGCTTTCTTT
CDR3aa: CASSSQPPKSNTEAFF

j_gene: TRBJ2-3
d_gene: NA
abundance: NA
v_gene: TRBV24-1
CDR3nt: TGTGCCACCAGTGATTTGGTCGGGAGAACAGATACGCAGTATTTT
CDR3aa: CATSDLVGRTDTQYF

j_gene: TRBJ2-1
d_gene: TRBD2
abundance: few
v_gene: TRBV24-1
CDR3nt: TGTGCCACCAGTGATTTCACTAGCGGGGGCTCCAGGAATGAGCAGTTCTTC
CDR3aa: CATSDFTSGGSRNEQFF

j_gene: TRBJ2-3
d_gene: NA
abundance: NA
v_gene: TRBV20-1
CDR3nt: TGCAGCCTTAATAGCGGTAGCACAGATACGCAGTATTTT
CDR3aa: CSLNSGSTDTQYF

j_gene: TRBJ2-7
d_gene: NA
abundance: NA
v_gene: TRBV18
CDR3nt: TGTGCCAGCTCACCAGACAATGAGCAGTACTTC
CDR3aa: CASSPDNEQYF

j_gene: TRBJ2-7
d_gene: NA
abundance: NA
v_gene: TRBV3-1
CDR3nt: TGTGCCAGCAGCCAAATCGGGGTTGGGTCCGAGCAGTACTTC
CDR3aa: CASSQIGVGSEQYF

j_gene: TRBJ2-1
d_gene: TRBD2
abundance: NA
v_gene: TRBV28
CDR3nt: TGTGCCGCGACTAGCGGGCTTTCCTACAATGAGCAGTTCTTC
CDR3aa: CAATSGLSYNEQFF

j_gene: TRBJ2-1
d_gene: NA
abundance: many
v_gene: TRBV5-1
CDR3nt: TGCGCCAGCAGCTTGGACAGGGTACAGGATGAGCAGTTCTTC
CDR3aa: CASSLDRVQDEQFF

j_gene: TRBJ2-7
d_gene: NA
abundance: NA
v_gene: TRBV7-2
CDR3nt: TGTACCAGCAGCTTAGTTGGGGAAACCTACGAGCAGTACTTC
CDR3aa: CTSSLVGETYEQYF

j_gene: TRBJ2-7
d_gene: NA
abundance: many
v_gene: TRBV7-9
CDR3nt: TGTGCCAGCAGCGGAAGCGAGCAGTACTTC
CDR3aa: CASSGSEQYF

j_gene: TRBJ2-1
d_gene: TRBD2
abundance: few
v_gene: TRBV14
CDR3nt: TGTGCCAGCAGCCGCGGACTAGTCGGTGAGCAGTTCTTC
CDR3aa: CASSRGLVGEQFF

j_gene: TRBJ2-1
d_gene: NA
abundance: NA
v_gene: TRBV7-9
CDR3nt: TGTGCCAGCAGCTTAACCGACAGTCTCAATGAGCGGTTCTTC
CDR3aa: CASSLTDSLNERFF

j_gene: TRBJ2-5
d_gene: NA
abundance: NA
v_gene: TRBV7-9
CDR3nt: TGTGCCAGCAGTGGGCTTCAAGAGACCCAGTACTTC
CDR3aa: CASSGLQETQYF

j_gene: TRBJ2-5
d_gene: NA
abundance: many
v_gene: TRBV2
CDR3nt: TGTGCCAGCAGTGGCCGGGGGCTAGGAGAGACCCAGTACTTC
CDR3aa: CASSGRGLGETQYF

j_gene: TRBJ2-1
d_gene: TRBD2
abundance: few
v_gene: TRBV28
CDR3nt: TGTGCCAGCAGCCGTATGGGACTAGCGGGGGTAAATGAGCAGTTCTTC
CDR3aa: CASSRMGLAGVNEQFF

j_gene: TRBJ2-1
d_gene: TRBD2
abundance: NA
v_gene: TRBV20-1
CDR3nt: TGCAGTGCTAGAGGGCAGACTAGCGGGGTTTACAATGAGCAGTTCTTC
CDR3aa: CSARGQTSGVYNEQFF

j_gene: TRBJ2-7
d_gene: NA
abundance: NA
v_gene: TRBV9
CDR3nt: TGTGCCAGCAGCGTCAGCAGTGGAGGGGTATACGAGCAGTACTTC
CDR3aa: CASSVSSGGVYEQYF

j_gene: TRBJ2-7
d_gene: TRBD2
abundance: many
v_gene: TRBV25-1
CDR3nt: TGTGCCAGCAGTGAACAACCGGGACTAGCGGGGGTCGAGCAGTACTTC
CDR3aa: CASSEQPGLAGVEQYF

j_gene: TRBJ2-7
d_gene: TRBD1
abundance: NA
v_gene: TRBV10-3
CDR3nt: TGTGCCATCAGGGAGTTAACAGGGGGCGACGAGCAGTACTTC
CDR3aa: CAIRELTGGDEQYF

j_gene: TRBJ1-2
d_gene: NA
abundance: NA
v_gene: TRBV4-3
CDR3nt: TGCGCCAGCAGCCCCACAGGGTTTCTTAGCTACACCTTC
CDR3aa: CASSPTGFLSYTF

j_gene: TRBJ2-4
d_gene: TRBD1
abundance: many
v_gene: TRBV20-1
CDR3nt: TGCAGTGCTAGAATTGCAGGGGGCAAATCCAAAAACATTCAGTACTTC
CDR3aa: CSARIAGGKSKNIQYF

j_gene: TRBJ2-1
d_gene: NA
abundance: many
v_gene: TRBV7-6
CDR3nt: TGTGCCAGCAGCTTATGGGGCGAAGAGCAGTTCTTC
CDR3aa: CASSLWGEEQFF

j_gene: TRBJ2-5
d_gene: NA
abundance: many
v_gene: TRBV7-2
CDR3nt: TGTGCCAGCAAGCCTCCAGGGGGGCCGGGGCAAGAGACCCAGTACTTC
CDR3aa: CASKPPGGPGQETQYF

j_gene: TRBJ2-7
d_gene: NA
abundance: NA
v_gene: TRBV5-5
CDR3nt: TGTGCCAGCAGCTTTCTGACGGGGTCCTACGAGCAGTACTTC
CDR3aa: CASSFLTGSYEQYF

j_gene: TRBJ2-7
d_gene: TRBD1
abundance: many
v_gene: TRBV10-3
CDR3nt: TGTGCCATCAGTGAGTCCGACAGGGGGGTAGGCTACGAGCAGTACTTC
CDR3aa: CAISESDRGVGYEQYF

j_gene: TRBJ2-3
d_gene: TRBD1
abundance: many
v_gene: TRBV4-3
CDR3nt: TGCGCCAGCAGCCAAGATCGAGGACAGGCAGCTAGCACAGATACGCAGTATTTT
CDR3aa: CASSQDRGQAASTDTQYF

j_gene: TRBJ2-5
d_gene: NA
abundance: NA
v_gene: TRBV29-1
CDR3nt: TGCAGCGTTGGCTCAAGGAGGGAAGAGACCCAGTACTTC
CDR3aa: CSVGSRREETQYF

j_gene: TRBJ2-7
d_gene: NA
abundance: NA
v_gene: TRBV28
CDR3nt: TGTGCCGGCAGATCGCGGATGGGGCCAGGAGAGCAGTACTTC
CDR3aa: CAGRSRMGPGEQYF

j_gene: TRBJ2-7
d_gene: TRBD1
abundance: few
v_gene: TRBV7-2
CDR3nt: TGTGCCAGCAGCCAGAGGACAGGGTACGGCGAGCAGTACTTC
CDR3aa: CASSQRTGYGEQYF

j_gene: TRBJ1-5
d_gene: NA
abundance: many
v_gene: TRBV7-9
CDR3nt: TGTGCCAGCAGCTTAGGTTGGCAGCCCCAGCATTTT
CDR3aa: CASSLGWQPQHF

j_gene: TRBJ2-1
d_gene: NA
abundance: NA
v_gene: TRBV4-3
CDR3nt: TGCGCCAGCAGCCAAGAGGGCCGTGGTGAGCAGTTCTTC
CDR3aa: CASSQEGRGEQFF

j_gene: TRBJ2-3
d_gene: TRBD1
abundance: few
v_gene: TRBV5-1
CDR3nt: TGCGCCAGCTGGACAGGGATTAGCACAGATACGCAGTATTTT
CDR3aa: CASWTGISTDTQYF

j_gene: TRBJ2-3
d_gene: NA
abundance: few
v_gene: TRBV30
CDR3nt: TGTGCCTGGAGTGTCGTAACAGATACGCAGTATTTT
CDR3aa: CAWSVVTDTQYF